This TCR beta chain came from a study of graft-versus-host responses after intestinal transplantation. Looking at the study overall: Each of the recipients got a multivisceral, liver-intestinal, or isolated intestinal transplant. The whole recipient group had anti-thymocyte globulin induction followed by tacrolimus and steroids for around three years. General observations from the study: High graft-versus-host to host-versus-graft clonal ratios were seen in allografts of patients with graft-donor T cell macrochimerism. Recipient bone marrow held GvH clones, some seen earlier in ileum or blood.

Sequenced by immunoSEQ multiplex PCR; TCRdb stores in-frame clones only, minus some. Altogether roughly 97,000 clones are present, less than 90% being singletons, with the ten largest covering about 1%. The CDR3 runs 15 residues. V trimming: 4 bases; J trimming: 2 bases; junction bases outside the gene matches: 5. Germline V gives CDR1 SGHRS, CDR2 YFSETQ. As concerns this clone: As yet, its antigen is unknown.

The chain combines TRBV5-1 with TRBJ2-7, with 11 bases identical to TRBD2. The clonotype originates from a human donor who received an intestinal transplant. Material: unstimulated CD4+ T cells sorted from spleen or lymph node cells, obtained before intestinal transplant. The CDR3 DNA reads TGCGCCAGCAGCGCGACTAGCGGGGCAACCTACGAGCAGTACTTC. Translation: CASSATSGATYEQYF.